A selection of T cell receptor beta chains follows, all from one sample in a study of blood T cells in healthy people across ages. MiXCR was run by TCRdb on the 5' RACE reads, yielding one entry per CDR3 protein. The table has 1.5 million to 2 million distinct CDR3 sequences, 34% seen once; the top ten hold about 10%. The source material was blood. The receptor set was obtained from a woman in her thirties in good health. Both conserved end residues are part of each CDR3. A D gene is named only where the DNA matches it firmly. Rows give clone size only sometimes, using once, few, many, or a class for an expanded clone.

abundance: many
v_gene: TRBV29-1
j_gene: TRBJ1-2
d_gene: .
CDR3aa: CSAGGNYGYTF
CDR3nt: TGCAGCGCCGGGGGAAACTATGGCTACACCTTC

abundance: .
v_gene: TRBV9
j_gene: TRBJ2-7
d_gene: TRBD1
CDR3aa: CASSERGLQDGQYF
CDR3nt: TGTGCCAGCAGCGAGAGGGGGCTTCAGGACGGGCAGTACTTC

abundance: .
v_gene: TRBV28
j_gene: TRBJ1-1
d_gene: TRBD1
CDR3aa: CASSLRKGAGNTEAFF
CDR3nt: TGTGCCAGCAGTTTAAGGAAGGGGGCGGGGAACACTGAAGCTTTCTTT

abundance: .
v_gene: TRBV20-1
j_gene: TRBJ1-1
d_gene: .
CDR3aa: CSARATGGAFF
CDR3nt: TGCAGTGCTAGGGCTACAGGCGGGGCTTTCTTT

abundance: many
v_gene: TRBV5-1
j_gene: TRBJ2-1
d_gene: TRBD1
CDR3aa: CASSLRTGLDEQFF
CDR3nt: TGCGCCAGCAGCCTAAGGACAGGGCTGGATGAGCAGTTCTTC

abundance: .
v_gene: TRBV24-1
j_gene: TRBJ2-5
d_gene: TRBD1
CDR3aa: CATSDRTGVETQYF
CDR3nt: TGTGCCACCAGTGACAGGACAGGGGTAGAGACCCAGTACTTC

abundance: .
v_gene: TRBV6-5
j_gene: TRBJ2-2
d_gene: .
CDR3aa: CASMFSAGPNTGELFF
CDR3nt: TGTGCCAGCATGTTCAGCGCGGGACCGAACACCGGGGAGCTGTTTTTT

abundance: .
v_gene: TRBV6-6
j_gene: TRBJ2-7
d_gene: TRBD1
CDR3aa: CASTDRADGEQYF
CDR3nt: TGTGCCAGCACCGACAGGGCAGATGGCGAGCAGTACTTC

abundance: many
v_gene: TRBV28
j_gene: TRBJ1-2
d_gene: TRBD1
CDR3aa: CASSSTGMLSGYTF
CDR3nt: TGTGCCAGCAGCTCGACAGGGATGCTGAGTGGCTACACCTTC

abundance: few
v_gene: TRBV6-1
j_gene: TRBJ2-7
d_gene: .
CDR3aa: CASSERSGFKNEQYF
CDR3nt: TGTGCCAGCAGTGAACGAAGCGGGTTTAAGAACGAGCAGTACTTC

abundance: .
v_gene: TRBV4-1
j_gene: TRBJ2-5
d_gene: TRBD2
CDR3aa: CASSQAHGTSGGTQYF
CDR3nt: TGCGCCAGCAGCCAAGCCCACGGGACTAGCGGGGGGACCCAGTACTTC

abundance: few
v_gene: TRBV6-1
j_gene: TRBJ1-1
d_gene: .
CDR3aa: CASSSVQNTEAFF
CDR3nt: TGTGCCAGCAGTTCCGTTCAGAACACTGAAGCTTTCTTT

abundance: .
v_gene: TRBV6-5
j_gene: TRBJ2-7
d_gene: TRBD1
CDR3aa: CAGSYGRQGAKRSDEQYF
CDR3nt: TGTGCCGGCAGTTACGGCCGACAGGGGGCGAAGAGGAGCGACGAGCAGTACTTC

abundance: .
v_gene: TRBV7-6
j_gene: TRBJ2-1
d_gene: TRBD2
CDR3aa: CASSWLAGEVDEQFF
CDR3nt: TGTGCCAGCAGCTGGCTAGCGGGGGAGGTTGATGAGCAGTTCTTC

abundance: .
v_gene: TRBV5-1
j_gene: TRBJ2-2
d_gene: .
CDR3aa: CASSLGQGITGELFF
CDR3nt: TGCGCCAGCAGCTTGGGCCAGGGTATCACCGGGGAGCTGTTTTTT

abundance: few
v_gene: TRBV3-1
j_gene: TRBJ1-5
d_gene: TRBD1
CDR3aa: CASSLSRGRNQPQHF
CDR3nt: TGTGCCAGCAGCCTCTCGAGGGGGCGCAATCAGCCCCAGCATTTT

abundance: few
v_gene: TRBV12-3/TRBV12-4
j_gene: TRBJ1-5
d_gene: .
CDR3aa: CASRISNQPQHF
CDR3nt: TGTGCCAGCAGAATTAGCAATCAGCCCCAGCATTTT

abundance: .
v_gene: TRBV11-2
j_gene: TRBJ2-7
d_gene: .
CDR3aa: CASSFRLGEGTSSYEQYF
CDR3nt: TGTGCCAGCAGCTTCCGATTAGGTGAAGGGACGAGCTCCTACGAGCAGTACTTC

abundance: .
v_gene: TRBV7-3
j_gene: TRBJ1-1
d_gene: .
CDR3aa: CASTISNTEAFF
CDR3nt: TGTGCCAGCACAATCTCGAACACTGAAGCTTTCTTT

abundance: .
v_gene: TRBV9
j_gene: TRBJ1-4
d_gene: TRBD1
CDR3aa: CASSVGDSRAEKLFF
CDR3nt: TGTGCCAGCAGCGTAGGGGACAGCAGGGCTGAAAAACTGTTTTTT

abundance: .
v_gene: TRBV4-1
j_gene: TRBJ2-1
d_gene: TRBD2
CDR3aa: CASSRIRGGGPYGHEQFF
CDR3nt: TGCGCCAGCAGCCGGATACGGGGCGGGGGGCCCTATGGACATGAGCAGTTCTTC

abundance: .
v_gene: TRBV9
j_gene: TRBJ2-3
d_gene: TRBD2
CDR3aa: CASSTLAGADTQYF
CDR3nt: TGTGCCAGCAGCACCCTAGCGGGGGCAGATACGCAGTATTTT

abundance: many
v_gene: TRBV7-2
j_gene: TRBJ2-1
d_gene: .
CDR3aa: CASSLGPDNEQFF
CDR3nt: TGTGCCAGCAGCTTAGGCCCCGACAATGAGCAGTTCTTC